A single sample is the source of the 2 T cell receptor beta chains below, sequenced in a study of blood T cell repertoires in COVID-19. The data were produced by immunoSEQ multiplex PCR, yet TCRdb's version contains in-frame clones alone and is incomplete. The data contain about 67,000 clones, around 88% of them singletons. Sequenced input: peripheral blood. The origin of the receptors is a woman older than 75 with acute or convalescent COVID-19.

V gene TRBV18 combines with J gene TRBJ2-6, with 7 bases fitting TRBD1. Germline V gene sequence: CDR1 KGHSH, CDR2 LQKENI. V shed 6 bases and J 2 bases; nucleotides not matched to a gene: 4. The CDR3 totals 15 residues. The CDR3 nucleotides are TGTGCCAGCTCCCTTCAGGGGGCTGGGGCCAACGTCCTGACTTTC. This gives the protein CASSLQGAGANVLTF.

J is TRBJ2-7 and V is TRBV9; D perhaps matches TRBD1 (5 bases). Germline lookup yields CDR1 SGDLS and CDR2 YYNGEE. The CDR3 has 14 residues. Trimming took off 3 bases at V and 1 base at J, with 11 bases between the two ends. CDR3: CASSAGAGSYEQYF. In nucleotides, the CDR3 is TGTGCCAGCAGCGCCGGAGCAGGGTCCTACGAGCAGTACTTC.